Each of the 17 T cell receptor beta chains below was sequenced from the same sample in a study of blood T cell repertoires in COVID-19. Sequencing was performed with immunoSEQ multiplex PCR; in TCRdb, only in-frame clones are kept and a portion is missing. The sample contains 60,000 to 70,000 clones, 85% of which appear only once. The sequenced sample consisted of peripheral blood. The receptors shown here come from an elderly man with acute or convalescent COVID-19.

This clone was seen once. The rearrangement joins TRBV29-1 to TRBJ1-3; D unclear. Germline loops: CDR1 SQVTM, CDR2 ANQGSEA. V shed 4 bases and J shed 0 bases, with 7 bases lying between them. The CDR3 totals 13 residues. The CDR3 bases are TGCAGCGTTGTAGTATCCTCTGGAAACACCATATATTTT. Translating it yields CSVVVSSGNTIYF.

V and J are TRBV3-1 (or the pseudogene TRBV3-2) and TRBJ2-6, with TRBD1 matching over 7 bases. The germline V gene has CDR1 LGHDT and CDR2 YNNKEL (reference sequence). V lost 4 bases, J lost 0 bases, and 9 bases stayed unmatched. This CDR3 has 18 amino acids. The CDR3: CASSPWTGSSSGANVLTF. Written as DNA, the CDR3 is TGTGCCAGCAGCCCCTGGACAGGATCGAGCTCTGGGGCCAACGTCCTGACTTTC.

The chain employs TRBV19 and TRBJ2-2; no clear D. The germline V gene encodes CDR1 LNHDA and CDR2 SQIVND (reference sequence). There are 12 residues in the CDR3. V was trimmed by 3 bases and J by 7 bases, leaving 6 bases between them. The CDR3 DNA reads TGTGCCAGTAGTATCGCAGTCGGGGAGCTGTTTTTT. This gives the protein CASSIAVGELFF.

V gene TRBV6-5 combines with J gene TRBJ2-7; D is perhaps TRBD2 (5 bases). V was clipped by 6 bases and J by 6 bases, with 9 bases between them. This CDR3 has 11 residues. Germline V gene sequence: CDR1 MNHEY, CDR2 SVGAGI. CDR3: CASREVGEQYF. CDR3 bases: TGTGCCAGCAGGGAGGTCGGCGAGCAGTACTTC.

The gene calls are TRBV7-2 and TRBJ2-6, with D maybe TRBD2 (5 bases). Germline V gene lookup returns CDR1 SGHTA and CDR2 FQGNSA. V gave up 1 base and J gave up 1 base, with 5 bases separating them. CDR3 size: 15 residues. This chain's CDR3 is CASSLGGSGANVLTF. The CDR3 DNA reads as TGTGCCAGCAGCTTAGGAGGGTCTGGGGCCAACGTCCTGACTTTC.

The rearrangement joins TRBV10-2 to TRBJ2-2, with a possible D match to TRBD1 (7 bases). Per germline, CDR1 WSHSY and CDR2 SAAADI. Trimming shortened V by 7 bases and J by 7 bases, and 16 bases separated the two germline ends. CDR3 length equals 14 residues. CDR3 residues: CASKNQGGGGELFF. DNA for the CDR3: TGCGCCAGCAAGAATCAGGGGGGAGGCGGGGAGCTGTTTTTT.

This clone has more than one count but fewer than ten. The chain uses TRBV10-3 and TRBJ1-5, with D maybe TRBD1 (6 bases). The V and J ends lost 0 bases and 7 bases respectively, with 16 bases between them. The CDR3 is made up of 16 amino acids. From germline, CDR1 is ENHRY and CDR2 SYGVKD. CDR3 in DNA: TGTGCCATCAGTGAGTCGGGGGGGCCCTCGGGCCAGCCCCAGCATTTT. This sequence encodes CAISESGGPSGQPQHF.

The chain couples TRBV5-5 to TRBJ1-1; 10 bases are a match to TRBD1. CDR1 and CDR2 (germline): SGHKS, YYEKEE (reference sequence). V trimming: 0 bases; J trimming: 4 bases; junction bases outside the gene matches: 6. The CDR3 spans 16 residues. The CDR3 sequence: CASSLGPRDRGTEAFF. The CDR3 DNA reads TGTGCCAGCAGCTTGGGACCCCGGGACAGGGGCACTGAAGCTTTCTTT.

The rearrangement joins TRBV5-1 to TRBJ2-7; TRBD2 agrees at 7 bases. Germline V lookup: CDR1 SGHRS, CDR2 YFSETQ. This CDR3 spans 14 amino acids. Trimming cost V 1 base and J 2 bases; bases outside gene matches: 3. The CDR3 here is CASSLRGRAYEQYF. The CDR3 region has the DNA TGCGCCAGCAGCTTGCGCGGGAGAGCCTACGAGCAGTACTTC. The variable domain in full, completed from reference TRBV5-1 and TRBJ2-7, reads KAGVTQTPRYLIKTRGQQVTLSCSPISGHRSVSWYQQTPGQGLQFLFEYFSETQRNKGNFPGRFSGRQFSNSRSEMNVSTLELGDSALYLCASSLRGRAYEQYFGPGTRLTVT.

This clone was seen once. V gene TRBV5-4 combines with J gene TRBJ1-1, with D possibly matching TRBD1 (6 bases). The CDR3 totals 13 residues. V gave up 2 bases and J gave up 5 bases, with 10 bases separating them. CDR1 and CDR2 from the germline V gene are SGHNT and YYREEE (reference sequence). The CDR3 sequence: CASSLRTGTEAFF. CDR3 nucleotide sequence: TGTGCCAGCAGCTTACGTACAGGGACTGAAGCTTTCTTT.

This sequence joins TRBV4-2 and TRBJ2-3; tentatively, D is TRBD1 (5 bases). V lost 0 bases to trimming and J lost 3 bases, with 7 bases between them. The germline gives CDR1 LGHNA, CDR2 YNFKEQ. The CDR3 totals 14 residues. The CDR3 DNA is TGTGCCAGCAGCCAAGAAAAGGGGACAGATACGCAGTATTTT. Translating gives CASSQEKGTDTQYF.

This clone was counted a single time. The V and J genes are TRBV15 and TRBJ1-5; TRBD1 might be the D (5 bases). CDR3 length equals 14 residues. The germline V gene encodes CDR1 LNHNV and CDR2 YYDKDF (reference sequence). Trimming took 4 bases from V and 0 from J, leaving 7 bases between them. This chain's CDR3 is CATSKQDSNQPQHF. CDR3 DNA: TGTGCCACCAGCAAACAGGATAGCAATCAGCCCCAGCATTTT.

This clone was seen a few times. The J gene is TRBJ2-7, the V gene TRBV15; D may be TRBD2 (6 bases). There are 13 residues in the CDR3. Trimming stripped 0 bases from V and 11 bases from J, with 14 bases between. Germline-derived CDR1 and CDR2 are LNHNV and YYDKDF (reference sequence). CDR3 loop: CATSRDLEGTKYF. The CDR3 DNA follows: TGTGCCACCAGCAGAGATCTGGAGGGAACGAAGTACTTC.

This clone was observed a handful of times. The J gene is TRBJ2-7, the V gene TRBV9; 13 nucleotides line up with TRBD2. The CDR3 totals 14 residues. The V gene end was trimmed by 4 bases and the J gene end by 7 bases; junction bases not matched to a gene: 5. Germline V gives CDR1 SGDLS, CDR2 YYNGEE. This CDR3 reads CASSPGLAGIEQYF. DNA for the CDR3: TGTGCCAGCAGCCCGGGACTAGCGGGAATTGAGCAGTACTTC.

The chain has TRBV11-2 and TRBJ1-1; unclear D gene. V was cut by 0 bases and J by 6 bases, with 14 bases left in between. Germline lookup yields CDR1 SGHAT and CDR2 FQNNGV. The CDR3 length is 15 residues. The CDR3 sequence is CASSLERFGSAEAFF. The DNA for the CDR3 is TGTGCCAGCAGCTTAGAGAGGTTTGGGAGTGCTGAAGCTTTCTTT.

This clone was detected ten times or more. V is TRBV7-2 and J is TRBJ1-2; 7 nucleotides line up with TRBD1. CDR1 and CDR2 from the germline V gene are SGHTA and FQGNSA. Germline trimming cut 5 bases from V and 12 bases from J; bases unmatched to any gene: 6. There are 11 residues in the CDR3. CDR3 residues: CASSPGTAHTF. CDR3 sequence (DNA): TGTGCCAGCAGCCCTGGGACAGCCCACACCTTC.

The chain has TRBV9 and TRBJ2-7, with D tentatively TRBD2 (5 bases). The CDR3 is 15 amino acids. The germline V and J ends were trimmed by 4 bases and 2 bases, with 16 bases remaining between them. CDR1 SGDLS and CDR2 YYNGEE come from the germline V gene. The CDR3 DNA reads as TGTGCCAGCAGCCCAGATGCCGGGATCACCTACGAGCAGTACTTC. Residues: CASSPDAGITYEQYF.